The 4 T cell receptor beta chains below were found in one sample sequenced in a study of cytomegalovirus exposure and HLA in healthy donors. PCR primers comprised 60 Vbeta and 13 Jbeta primers. Repertoires were generated with immunoSEQ multiplex PCR, while TCRdb's copy carries only in-frame clones and drops some. The table includes about 120,000 clones, roughly 80% detected once. Material: PBMCs. These receptors were taken from a female donor in good health and CMV-seropositive.

J is TRBJ2-1 and V is TRBV5-1, with TRBD1 matching 7 bases. Germline V lookup: CDR1 SGHRS, CDR2 YFSETQ. This CDR3 has 14 amino acids. V shed 7 bases and J 7 bases; nucleotides not matched to a gene: 11. CDR3 protein: CASSEGAASNEQFF. The CDR3 DNA reads as TGCGCCAGCTCAGAGGGGGCGGCTTCTAATGAGCAGTTCTTC.

The genes are TRBV5-1 and TRBJ1-2; D is unclear. Germline CDR1 and CDR2: SGHRS and YFSETQ. This CDR3 region has 15 residues. Between the trimmed V and J ends, which lost 9 bases and 3 bases, there was a span of 21 bases. The CDR3 sequence is CAKGPGEGSHYGYTF. The CDR3 nucleotides are TGCGCCAAAGGGCCTGGAGAGGGTAGCCACTATGGCTACACCTTC.

The chain couples TRBV19 to TRBJ2-3; TRBD1 might be the D (6 bases). Trimming stripped 3 bases from V and 1 base from J, with 11 bases between. This CDR3 comprises 15 residues. Germline V gene lookup returns CDR1 LNHDA and CDR2 SQIVND (reference sequence). In nucleotides, the CDR3 is TGTGCCAGTAGTATTGGGCAGGGGCGCACAGATACGCAGTATTTT. It translates to CASSIGQGRTDTQYF.

The V call is TRBV30, the J call TRBJ2-7; 7 positions agree with TRBD1. V lost 8 bases and J lost 7; bases outside the gene matches: 14. The CDR3 has 13 residues. CDR1 is GTSNPN and CDR2 is SVGIG in the germline V gene (reference sequence). DNA of the CDR3: TGTGCCGGCTCGGGACAGTGGGCCTGTGAGCAGTACTTC. Amino acid sequence: CAGSGQWACEQYF.